This TCR beta chain was observed in a study of glioma-infiltrating T cells after dendritic cell vaccination. The CDR3 runs to 14 residues. Losses at the gene ends were 5 bases for V and 6 bases for J; bases not matched to a gene: 9. Germline V CDR1 and CDR2: MNHEY, SMNVEV (reference sequence). Repertoires were generated with immunoSEQ multiplex PCR, while TCRdb's copy carries only in-frame clones and drops some. The repertoire holds roughly 100,000 clones, with about four fifths as singletons. In this sample, this clone turned up a few times. None of the glioblastoma patients had an isocitrate dehydrogenase mutation.

The chain uses TRBV27 and TRBJ1-2, with 7 bases fitting TRBD1. The TCR originated in a human donor with glioblastoma. The sample consisted of blood, taken before dendritic cell vaccination. CDR3 sequence: CASSLRQGLNGYTF. CDR3 nucleotide sequence: TGTGCCAGCAGTCTCCGACAGGGTTTGAATGGCTACACCTTC.